This T cell receptor beta chain was found in a study of T cells in Graves' hyperthyroidism and ophthalmopathy. Using RNA transcripts as the source, TCR beta CDR3 regions were amplified. First-round RT-PCR targeting the TCR CDR3 was performed with the HTBI primer set. TCRdb reprocessed the multiplex PCR reads with MiXCR, giving one entry per CDR3 protein. The data contain around 190,000 distinct CDR3 sequences, about a sixth of them singletons. V lost 0 bases and J lost 9, with 17 bases in between. This CDR3 contains 16 residues. CDR1 KGHDR and CDR2 SFDVKD come from the germline V gene. This clonotype was detected ten times or more. Antigen: not known. Any patient presenting with uncontrolled infection, other autoimmune disease, pregnancy or lactation was left out. Overall study results and limits: By a 13 V-J model, ophthalmopathy was set apart from stable hyperthyroidism.

The source material was blood. The clonotype was recovered from a woman between 45 and 60 years old with Graves' hyperthyroidism. V usage is TRBV24-1 and J usage is TRBJ2-1; D may be TRBD1 (6 bases). CDR3 region: CATSDLPGTIHGEQFF. The DNA of the CDR3 is TGTGCCACCAGTGATTTGCCTGGGACAATACACGGTGAGCAGTTCTTC.